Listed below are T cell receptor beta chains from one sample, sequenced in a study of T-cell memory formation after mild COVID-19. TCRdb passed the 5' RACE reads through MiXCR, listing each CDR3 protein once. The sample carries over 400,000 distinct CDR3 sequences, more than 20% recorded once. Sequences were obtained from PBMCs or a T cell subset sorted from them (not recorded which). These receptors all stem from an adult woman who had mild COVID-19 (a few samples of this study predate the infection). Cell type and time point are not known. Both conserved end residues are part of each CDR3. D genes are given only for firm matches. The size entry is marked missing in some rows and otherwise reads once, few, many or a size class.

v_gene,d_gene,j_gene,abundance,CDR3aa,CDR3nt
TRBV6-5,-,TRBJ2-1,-,CATYRNSYNEQFF,TGTGCCACCTACCGCAACTCCTACAATGAGCAGTTCTTC
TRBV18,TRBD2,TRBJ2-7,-,CASSPRGGFSYEQYF,TGTGCCAGCTCACCAAGGGGAGGGTTCTCCTACGAGCAGTACTTC
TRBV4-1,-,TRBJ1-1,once,CASSRVRDLRGAFF,TGCGCCAGCAGCCGAGTCCGGGACCTCCGGGGAGCTTTCTTT
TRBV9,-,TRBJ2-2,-,CASSENWGAGELFF,TGTGCCAGCTCGGAAAATTGGGGCGCGGGGGAGCTGTTTTTT
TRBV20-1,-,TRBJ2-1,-,CSAVLLPRVDNEQFF,TGCAGTGCTGTCCTTCTACCTCGGGTAGACAATGAGCAGTTCTTC
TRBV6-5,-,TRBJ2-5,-,CASGPVGAWETQYF,TGTGCCAGCGGCCCGGTTGGGGCTTGGGAGACCCAGTACTTC
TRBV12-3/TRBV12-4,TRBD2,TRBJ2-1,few,CASSFGLAGAPFF,TGTGCCAGCAGTTTCGGACTAGCGGGAGCCCCGTTCTTC
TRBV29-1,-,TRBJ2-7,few,CSVGIAGEENYEQYF,TGCAGCGTTGGTATTGCTGGGGAGGAGAACTACGAGCAGTACTTC
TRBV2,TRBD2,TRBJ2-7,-,CASRLLAVPYEQYF,TGTGCCAGCAGGTTACTAGCGGTCCCCTACGAGCAGTACTTC
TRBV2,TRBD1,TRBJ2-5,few,CASRPDREETQYF,TGTGCCAGCAGACCAGACAGGGAAGAGACCCAGTACTTC